These 32 T cell receptor beta chains were sequenced from one sample in a study of blood T cell repertoires in COVID-19. Some clones are missing from TCRdb's copy, which holds only in-frame ones; the method was immunoSEQ multiplex PCR. The sample lists about 250,000 clones, about four fifths occurring once. The sample taken for sequencing was PBMCs or T cells enriched from blood (not recorded which). All receptors come from a woman between 35 and 50 years old who had been exposed to COVID-19.

This chain links TRBV11-2 with TRBJ2-1; possible D gene TRBD2, 6 bases. This CDR3 comprises 13 residues. Trimming stripped 1 base from V and 13 bases from J, with 14 bases between. The germline CDR1 and CDR2 sequences are SGHAT and FQNNGV. CDR3 nucleotides: TGTGCCAGCAGCTTAGGCCAGGCGGGGTTACAGTTCTTC. As protein: CASSLGQAGLQFF. Complete variable domain (other parts from reference TRBV11-2 and TRBJ2-1): EAGVAQSPRYKIIEKRQSVAFWCNPISGHATLYWYQQILGQGPKLLIQFQNNGVVDDSQLPKDRFSAERLKGVDSTLKIQPAKLEDSAVYLCASSLGQAGLQFFGPGTRLTVL.

The chain employs TRBV3-1 (or the pseudogene TRBV3-2) and TRBJ2-3; no reliable D call. The germline gives CDR1 LGHDT, CDR2 YNNKEL (reference sequence). The length of the CDR3 is 13 residues. With 0 bases removed from V and 4 bases from J, the gap between germline ends came to 5 bases. DNA of the CDR3: TGTGCCAGCAGCCAAGATTCGGCAGATACGCAGTATTTT. This sequence encodes CASSQDSADTQYF.

This clone has a count of ten or more. The V gene is TRBV28, the J gene TRBJ2-2; 8 bases match TRBD1. The CDR3 consists of 16 residues. The germline gives CDR1 MDHEN, CDR2 SYDVKM. The V segment lost 6 bases and the J segment 4 bases; nucleotides outside the gene matches: 10. CDR3 sequence reads: CASSVQGQGLTGELFF. Here the CDR3 DNA reads TGTGCCAGCAGCGTACAAGGACAGGGCCTCACCGGGGAGCTGTTTTTT.

The CDR3 nucleotides read TGCAGCGGTCGACAGGGCCTCGGGACAAGTAATGAGCAGTTCTTC. Its protein is CSGRQGLGTSNEQFF. The V gene is TRBV29-1, the J gene TRBJ2-1; 7 bases agree with TRBD1. Germline trimming cut 7 bases from V and 7 bases from J; bases unmatched to any gene: 16. Germline V lookup: CDR1 SQVTM, CDR2 ANQGSEA. The CDR3 loop spans 15 amino acids.

This chain uses TRBV28 with TRBJ2-6; the D gene is possibly TRBD2 (6 bases). CDR3 length: 15 residues. Germline V gives CDR1 MDHEN, CDR2 SYDVKM. Between the trimmed V and J ends, which lost 6 bases and 1 base, there was a span of 10 bases. The CDR3 DNA reads as TGTGCCAGCAGGCCCGGAGGGTCTGGGGCCAACGTCCTGACTTTC. Amino acids: CASRPGGSGANVLTF. Full variable domain (rest looked up from reference TRBV28 and TRBJ2-6): DVKVTQSSRYLVKRTGEKVFLECVQDMDHENMFWYRQDPGLGLRLIYFSYDVKMKEKGDIPEGYSVSREKKERFSLILESASTNQTSMYLCASRPGGSGANVLTFGAGSRLTVL.

This sequence joins TRBV7-3 and TRBJ1-2; D remains unclear. Germline V gene sequence: CDR1 SGHTA, CDR2 FQGTGA. The ends were cut back, 4 bases at V and 4 bases at J, with 16 bases in the middle. This CDR3 region has 15 residues. CDR3 amino acids: CASSSAPPWSYGYTF. The CDR3 coding sequence is TGTGCCAGCAGCTCTGCCCCTCCCTGGAGCTATGGCTACACCTTC.

The chain links TRBV7-2 to TRBJ1-1; tentatively, D is TRBD1 (6 bases). Trimming cost V 3 bases and J 6 bases, with 14 bases left between them. CDR3 size: 14 residues. CDR1 is SGHTA and CDR2 is FQGNSA in the germline V gene. CDR3 DNA: TGTGCCAGCAGCTTGGGACACAGCCGGGCTGAAGCTTTCTTT. Translation gives CASSLGHSRAEAFF.

The V call is TRBV3-1 (or the pseudogene TRBV3-2), the J call TRBJ2-7; D call uncertain. The CDR3 is made up of 12 amino acids. V was clipped by 0 bases and J by 3 bases, with 3 bases between them. Germline values: CDR1 LGHDT, CDR2 YNNKEL (reference sequence). Here the CDR3 DNA reads TGTGCCAGCAGCCAAGATCTCTACGAGCAGTACTTC. Protein product: CASSQDLYEQYF.

As for this clone: Additional DNA sequences in this sample encode the identical CDR3. The J gene is TRBJ2-2, the V gene TRBV19; 7 nucleotides match TRBD1. The ends lost 4 bases at V and 4 bases at J; junction bases unmatched: 3. From germline, CDR1 is LNHDA and CDR2 SQIVND (reference sequence). The CDR3 has 14 amino acids. The chain's CDR3 is CASSRQGTTGELFF. CDR3 coding DNA: TGTGCCAGTAGTAGACAGGGAACCACCGGGGAGCTGTTTTTT.

The chain joins TRBV9 to TRBJ1-1; D may be TRBD1 (6 bases). Germline V lookup: CDR1 SGDLS, CDR2 YYNGEE. With 2 bases removed from V and 6 bases from J, the gap between germline ends came to 11 bases. The CDR3 totals 13 residues. CDR3 protein: CASSVGGGAEAFF. The CDR3, as DNA: TGTGCCAGCAGCGTTGGGGGCGGCGCTGAAGCTTTCTTT.

The chain joins TRBV12-3 or TRBV12-4 to TRBJ2-5; 7 bases are a match to TRBD2. This CDR3 region has 12 residues. The ends lost 4 bases at V and 7 bases at J; junction bases unmatched: 3. The chain's CDR3 is CASSWGEGTQYF. CDR3 nucleotides: TGTGCCAGCAGTTGGGGGGAGGGGACCCAGTACTTC.

J is TRBJ1-4 and V is TRBV2; D call uncertain. With 7 bases removed from V and 8 bases from J, the gap between germline ends came to 11 bases. There are 12 residues in the CDR3. In germline, CDR1 is SNHLY, CDR2 FYNNEI. The CDR3 spells CASNLVPEKLFF. For the CDR3, the DNA is TGTGCCAGCAACCTAGTCCCGGAAAAACTGTTTTTT.

This chain connects TRBV2 to TRBJ2-5, with TRBD2 matching 7 bases. The CDR3 covers 12 residues. Germline CDR1 reads SNHLY; CDR2 reads FYNNEI. After removal of 10 bases from V and 2 bases from J, the junction contained 4 bases not matched to a gene. Written as DNA, the CDR3 is TGTGCCACCCAGGGAGGGCAAGAGACCCAGTACTTC. Translation gives CATQGGQETQYF. Full variable domain (missing parts from reference TRBV2 and TRBJ2-5): EPEVTQTPSHQVTQMGQEVILRCVPISNHLYFYWYRQILGQKVEFLVSFYNNEISEKSEIFDDQFSVERPDGSNFTLKIRSTKLEDSAMYFCATQGGQETQYFGPGTRLLVL.

The rearrangement joins TRBV6-1 to TRBJ1-2; TRBD1 might be the D (5 bases). The CDR3 is 14 amino acids. Germline CDR1 MNHNS, CDR2 SASEGT. Trimming left V 2 bases short and J 8 bases short, with 15 bases between. CDR3 residues: CASSESTRAKGYTF. CDR3 nucleotide sequence: TGTGCCAGCAGTGAATCAACCAGGGCGAAAGGCTACACCTTC.

The V call is TRBV14, the J call TRBJ2-7; TRBD2 matches at 11 bases. The germline V gene encodes CDR1 SGHDN and CDR2 FVKESK. The CDR3 length is 15 residues. After removal of 2 bases from V and 3 bases from J, the junction contained 3 bases not matched to a gene. The CDR3: CASSQPTSGVYEQYF. In nucleotides, the CDR3 is TGTGCCAGCAGCCAACCGACTAGCGGGGTCTACGAGCAGTACTTC.

The rearrangement joins TRBV21-1 to TRBJ2-7; the table's D call TRBD1 went unverified against the DNA. TRBV21-1 is labeled a pseudogene. This CDR3 has 13 residues. The CDR3 here is CASSYRGSYEQYF. Here the CDR3 DNA reads TGTGCCAGCAGCTACAGGGGATCCTACGAGCAGTACTTC.

V and J are TRBV28 and TRBJ1-1; D is unclear. Trimming removed 6 bases from V and 1 base from J, with 15 bases in between. Germline loops: CDR1 MDHEN, CDR2 SYDVKM. The CDR3 spans 15 residues. The CDR3, as DNA: TGTGCCAGCAGCAAACCGGGGAGACAGAACACTGAAGCTTTCTTT. It translates to CASSKPGRQNTEAFF.

The genes are TRBV7-9 and TRBJ2-7; 9 positions match TRBD1. With 4 bases clipped from V and 2 bases from J, the junction kept 3 bases outside the gene matches. Germline loops: CDR1 SEHNR, CDR2 FQNEAQ (reference sequence). The CDR3 runs 14 residues. Here the CDR3 reads CASSSGQGTYEQYF. The CDR3 DNA is TGTGCCAGCAGCTCGGGACAGGGAACCTACGAGCAGTACTTC.

The gene calls are TRBV6-5 and TRBJ1-5; tentative D call: TRBD1 (5 bases). Germline V CDR1 and CDR2: MNHEY, SVGAGI. V lost 11 bases and J 0 bases, leaving 17 bases between the germline ends. The CDR3 contains 15 residues. The CDR3 region is CASRVEPYSNQPQHF. As DNA, the CDR3 is TGTGCCTCCAGGGTGGAGCCATATAGCAATCAGCCCCAGCATTTT.

The rearrangement uses TRBV2 and TRBJ2-7; perhaps TRBD1 as D (6 bases). V was cut by 8 bases and J by 0 bases, with 14 bases left in between. The CDR3 length is 14 residues. Per the germline V gene, CDR1 is SNHLY and CDR2 is FYNNEI. CDR3 loop: CASGIRTDSYEQYF. Here the CDR3 DNA reads TGTGCCAGCGGTATCCGGACAGACTCCTACGAGCAGTACTTC.

This clone was seen only a few times. CDR3 sequence: CASSFVGDYGYTF. The CDR3 DNA follows: TGTGCCAGCAGTTTTGTAGGGGACTATGGCTACACCTTC. The rearrangement uses TRBV12-3 or TRBV12-4 and TRBJ1-2; D is possibly TRBD1 (5 bases). Trimming cost V 3 bases and J 3 bases, with 8 bases left between them. The CDR3 extends over 13 amino acids.

The gene calls are TRBV9 and TRBJ2-7, with D possibly TRBD1 on 5 matching bases. Between the trimmed V and J ends, which lost 0 bases and 6 bases, there was a span of 16 bases. CDR1 SGDLS and CDR2 YYNGEE come from the germline V gene. The CDR3 is 15 residues long. CDR3 bases: TGTGCCAGCAGCGTAGACCCAGGGTTAAGTACCGAGCAGTACTTC. Residues: CASSVDPGLSTEQYF.

The chain couples TRBV24-1 to TRBJ2-2; TRBD2 might be the D (7 bases). Deletions cut 3 bases from V and 5 bases from J, with 21 bases between. This CDR3 contains 18 residues. Germline values: CDR1 KGHDR, CDR2 SFDVKD. The CDR3 DNA is TGTGCCACCAGTGATGCTTCCTACGGGGGGCAGTGGACCGGGGAGCTGTTTTTT. This encodes CATSDASYGGQWTGELFF.

V gene TRBV19 combines with J gene TRBJ1-5; D remains ambiguous. The CDR3 has 16 amino acids. Deletions cut 5 bases from V and 1 base from J, with 15 bases between. The germline CDR1 and CDR2 sequences are LNHDA and SQIVND (reference sequence). The CDR3 bases are TGTGCCAGTAGTCCTCCGGTCCCGTCAAGCAATCAGCCCCAGCATTTT. Translated, it gives CASSPPVPSSNQPQHF.

The rearrangement joins TRBV7-2 to TRBJ1-2; possibly TRBD1 for D (6 bases). The germline V gene encodes CDR1 SGHTA and CDR2 FQGNSA. The CDR3 extends over 15 amino acids. V was cut by 4 bases and J by 6 bases, with 18 bases left in between. The CDR3 loop is CASSSGDWTAHGYTF. CDR3 sequence (DNA): TGTGCCAGCAGCTCCGGTGACTGGACAGCCCATGGCTACACCTTC.

The chain employs TRBV4-3 and TRBJ2-3; TRBD2 matches 8 bases. This CDR3 has 17 amino acids. Germline loops: CDR1 LGHNA, CDR2 YSLEER. Trimming took 1 base from V and 2 from J; bases not matched to a gene: 8. DNA of the CDR3: TGCGCCAGCAGCCAAGCCAGCGGGGGCACTTACACAGATACGCAGTATTTT. This codes for CASSQASGGTYTDTQYF.

The chain couples TRBV7-8 to TRBJ2-7; TRBD2 matches at 14 bases. Germline V gene sequence: CDR1 SGHVS, CDR2 FQNEAQ. V trimming: 0 bases; J trimming: 5 bases; junction bases outside the gene matches: 0. This CDR3 has 15 residues. The CDR3 here is CASSLAGLAGDEQYF. The CDR3 region has the DNA TGTGCCAGCAGCTTAGCGGGACTAGCGGGGGACGAGCAGTACTTC.

This clone was seen once. This chain uses TRBV6-2 or TRBV6-3 with TRBJ2-1, with D possibly being TRBD2 (6 bases). This CDR3 has 18 amino acids. Deletions cut 0 bases from V and 8 bases from J, with 23 bases between. Germline CDR1 MNHEY, CDR2 SVGEGT. The CDR3 DNA is TGTGCCAGCAGTTACTCGACCCGCCGGGACTCCATTCTCGATGAGCAGTTCTTC. It translates to CASSYSTRRDSILDEQFF.

This rearrangement joins TRBV7-9 to TRBJ2-1; the match to TRBD2 covers 10 bases. Germline trimming cut 3 bases from V and 5 bases from J; bases unmatched to any gene: 4. Germline V gives CDR1 SEHNR, CDR2 FQNEAQ (reference sequence). This CDR3 comprises 15 residues. CDR3 DNA sequence: TGTGCCAGCAGCTTTAGCGGGGGGTCCAACAATGAGCAGTTCTTC. Translated: CASSFSGGSNNEQFF. Filled out from reference TRBV7-9 and TRBJ2-1, the complete variable domain reads DTGVSQNPRHKITKRGQNVTFRCDPISEHNRLYWYRQTLGQGPEFLTYFQNEAQLEKSRLLSDRFSAERPKGSFSTLEIQRTEQGDSAMYLCASSFSGGSNNEQFFGPGTRLTVL.

The chain employs TRBV27 and TRBJ2-1, with TRBD2 as a possible D gene (6 bases). The CDR3 spans 18 residues. Trimming took off 6 bases at V and 6 bases at J, with 27 bases between the two ends. Germline V gene data show CDR1 as MNHEY and CDR2 as SMNVEV (reference sequence). CDR3 nucleotides: TGTGCCAGCAGCCACCGCCGAGGGGCGACTAGGAGGGGCAATGAGCAGTTCTTC. Its translation: CASSHRRGATRRGNEQFF.

The J gene is TRBJ2-5, the V gene TRBV7-3; 10 bases line up with TRBD2. CDR3 length: 18 residues. The J segment lost 0 bases and the V segment lost 5 bases, leaving 12 bases of the junction unmatched. The germline V gene encodes CDR1 SGHTA and CDR2 FQGTGA. The CDR3 DNA is TGTGCCAGCAGCCAGGGGGTCGGGGGACTAGCGAACCAAGAGACCCAGTACTTC. This gives the protein CASSQGVGGLANQETQYF.

In this sample, this clone turned up once. The rearrangement joins TRBV6-5 to TRBJ1-6; TRBD1 agrees at 8 bases. V lost 0 bases, J lost 7 bases, and 5 bases stayed unmatched. There are 16 residues in the CDR3. The V gene's germline CDR1 is MNHEY and CDR2 SVGAGI. The CDR3 sequence: CASSYSSQGANSPLHF. CDR3 in DNA: TGTGCCAGCAGTTACTCAAGTCAGGGGGCGAATTCACCCCTCCACTTT.